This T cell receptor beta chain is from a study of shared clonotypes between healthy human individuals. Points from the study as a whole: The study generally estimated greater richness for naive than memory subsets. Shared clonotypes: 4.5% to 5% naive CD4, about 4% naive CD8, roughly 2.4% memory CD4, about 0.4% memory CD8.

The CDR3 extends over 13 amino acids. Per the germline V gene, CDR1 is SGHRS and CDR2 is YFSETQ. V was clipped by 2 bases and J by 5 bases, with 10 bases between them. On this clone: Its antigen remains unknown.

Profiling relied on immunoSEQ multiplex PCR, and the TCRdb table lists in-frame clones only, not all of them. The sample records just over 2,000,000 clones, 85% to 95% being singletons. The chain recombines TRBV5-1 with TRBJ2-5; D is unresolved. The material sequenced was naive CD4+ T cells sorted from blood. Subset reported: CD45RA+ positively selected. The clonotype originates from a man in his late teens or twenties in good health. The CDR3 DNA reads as TGCGCCAGCAGCTTAAGTCCGTCGGAGACCCAGTACTTC. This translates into CASSLSPSETQYF.